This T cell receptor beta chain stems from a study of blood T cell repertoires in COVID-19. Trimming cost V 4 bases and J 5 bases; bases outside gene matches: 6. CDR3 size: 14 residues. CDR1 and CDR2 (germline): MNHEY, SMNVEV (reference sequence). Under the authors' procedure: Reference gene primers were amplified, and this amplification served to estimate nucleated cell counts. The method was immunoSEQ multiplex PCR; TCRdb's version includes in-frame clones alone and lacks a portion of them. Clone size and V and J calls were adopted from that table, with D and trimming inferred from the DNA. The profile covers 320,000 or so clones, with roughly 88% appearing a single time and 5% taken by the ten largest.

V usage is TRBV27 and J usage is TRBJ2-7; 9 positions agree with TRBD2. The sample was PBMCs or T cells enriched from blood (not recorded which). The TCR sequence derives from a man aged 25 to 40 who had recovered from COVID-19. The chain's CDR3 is CASSSGTSSHEQYF. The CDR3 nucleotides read TGTGCCAGCAGTTCCGGGACTAGCAGCCACGAGCAGTACTTC.